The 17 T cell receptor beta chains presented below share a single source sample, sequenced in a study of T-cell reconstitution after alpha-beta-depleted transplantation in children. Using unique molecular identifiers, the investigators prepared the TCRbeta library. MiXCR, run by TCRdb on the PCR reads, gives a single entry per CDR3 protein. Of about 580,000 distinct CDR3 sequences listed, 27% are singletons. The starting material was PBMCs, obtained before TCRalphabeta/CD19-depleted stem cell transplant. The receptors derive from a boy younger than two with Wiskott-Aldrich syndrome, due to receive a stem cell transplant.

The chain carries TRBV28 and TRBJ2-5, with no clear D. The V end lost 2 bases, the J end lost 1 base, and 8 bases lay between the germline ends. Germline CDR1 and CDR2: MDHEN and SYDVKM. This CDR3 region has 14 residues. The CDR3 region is CASSLLPGQETQYF. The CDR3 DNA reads TGTGCCAGCAGTTTACTGCCCGGCCAAGAGACCCAGTACTTC.

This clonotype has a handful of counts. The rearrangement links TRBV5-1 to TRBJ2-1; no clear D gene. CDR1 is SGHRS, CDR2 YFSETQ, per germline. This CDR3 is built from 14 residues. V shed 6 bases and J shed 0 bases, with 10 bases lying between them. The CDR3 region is CASKAVSSYNEQFF. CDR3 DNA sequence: TGCGCCAGCAAGGCGGTTAGCTCCTACAATGAGCAGTTCTTC.

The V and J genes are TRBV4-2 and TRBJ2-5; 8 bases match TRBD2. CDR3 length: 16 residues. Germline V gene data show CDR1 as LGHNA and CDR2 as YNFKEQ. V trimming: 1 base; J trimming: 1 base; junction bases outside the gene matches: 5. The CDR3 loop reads CASSQALREAQETQYF. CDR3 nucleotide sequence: TGTGCCAGCAGCCAAGCCTTGCGGGAGGCCCAAGAGACCCAGTACTTC.

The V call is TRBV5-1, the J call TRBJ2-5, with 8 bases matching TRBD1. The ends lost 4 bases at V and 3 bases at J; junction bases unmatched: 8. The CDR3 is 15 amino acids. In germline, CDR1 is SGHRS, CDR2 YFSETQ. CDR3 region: CASSRDPGGEETQYF. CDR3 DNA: TGCGCCAGCAGCCGCGATCCAGGGGGCGAAGAGACCCAGTACTTC. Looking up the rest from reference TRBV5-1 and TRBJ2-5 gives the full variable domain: KAGVTQTPRYLIKTRGQQVTLSCSPISGHRSVSWYQQTPGQGLQFLFEYFSETQRNKGNFPGRFSGRQFSNSRSEMNVSTLELGDSALYLCASSRDPGGEETQYFGPGTRLLVL.

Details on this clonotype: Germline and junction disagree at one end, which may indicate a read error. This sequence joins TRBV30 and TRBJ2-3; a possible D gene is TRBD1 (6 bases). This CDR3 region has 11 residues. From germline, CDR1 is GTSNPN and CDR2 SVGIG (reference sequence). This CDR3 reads CAWRQGDTQYF. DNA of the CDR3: TGTGCCTGGAGACAGGGAGATACCCAGTATTTT.

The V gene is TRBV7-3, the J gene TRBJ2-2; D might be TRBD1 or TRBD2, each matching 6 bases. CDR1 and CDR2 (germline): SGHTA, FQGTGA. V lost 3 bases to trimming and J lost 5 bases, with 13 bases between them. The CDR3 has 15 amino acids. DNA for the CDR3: TGTGCCAGCAGCTTTGTAGGGGGGAATACCGGGGAGCTGTTTTTT. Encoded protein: CASSFVGGNTGELFF.

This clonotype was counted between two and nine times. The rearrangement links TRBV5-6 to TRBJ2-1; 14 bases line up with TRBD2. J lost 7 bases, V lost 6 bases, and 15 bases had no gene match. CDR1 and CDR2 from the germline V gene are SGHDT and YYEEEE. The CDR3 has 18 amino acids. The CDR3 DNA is TGTGCCAGCACCTCAGAAAGGTCGGGACTAGCGGGAGCGAATGAGCAGTTCTTC. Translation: CASTSERSGLAGANEQFF.

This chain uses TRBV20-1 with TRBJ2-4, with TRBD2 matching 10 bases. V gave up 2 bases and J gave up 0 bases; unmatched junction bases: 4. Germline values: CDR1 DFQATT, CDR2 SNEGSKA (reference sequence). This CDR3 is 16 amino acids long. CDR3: CSARTSGILAKNIQYF. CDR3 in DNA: TGCAGTGCTAGAACTAGCGGGATACTAGCCAAAAACATTCAGTACTTC.

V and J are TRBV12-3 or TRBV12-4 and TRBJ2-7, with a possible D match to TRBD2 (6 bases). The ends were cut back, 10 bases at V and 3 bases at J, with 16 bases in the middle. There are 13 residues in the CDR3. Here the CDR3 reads CATRGAGIYEQYF. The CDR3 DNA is TGTGCCACCCGAGGGGCGGGAATCTACGAGCAGTACTTC.

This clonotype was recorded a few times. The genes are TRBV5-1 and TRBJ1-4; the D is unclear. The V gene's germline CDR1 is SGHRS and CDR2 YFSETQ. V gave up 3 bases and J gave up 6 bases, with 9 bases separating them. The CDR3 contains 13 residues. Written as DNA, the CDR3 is TGCGCCAGCAGCTCGGGTACAGATGAAAAACTGTTTTTT. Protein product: CASSSGTDEKLFF.

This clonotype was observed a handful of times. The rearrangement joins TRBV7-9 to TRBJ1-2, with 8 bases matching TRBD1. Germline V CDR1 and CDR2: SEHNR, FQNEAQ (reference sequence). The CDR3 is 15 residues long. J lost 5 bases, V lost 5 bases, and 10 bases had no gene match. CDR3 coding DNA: TGTGCCAGCAGCCAGGGACAGGAACCCGGGTATGGCTACACCTTC. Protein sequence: CASSQGQEPGYGYTF.

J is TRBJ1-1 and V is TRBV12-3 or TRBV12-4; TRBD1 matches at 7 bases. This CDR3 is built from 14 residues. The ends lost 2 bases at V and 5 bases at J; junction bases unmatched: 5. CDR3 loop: CASSLQGGQTEAFF. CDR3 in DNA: TGTGCCAGCAGTTTACAAGGGGGCCAGACTGAAGCTTTCTTT.

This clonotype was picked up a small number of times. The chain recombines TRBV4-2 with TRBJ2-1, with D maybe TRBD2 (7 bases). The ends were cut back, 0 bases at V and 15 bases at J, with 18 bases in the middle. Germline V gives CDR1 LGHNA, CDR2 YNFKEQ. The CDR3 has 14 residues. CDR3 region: CASSQDWGGAARFF. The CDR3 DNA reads TGTGCCAGCAGCCAAGACTGGGGGGGGGCGGCGCGGTTCTTC.

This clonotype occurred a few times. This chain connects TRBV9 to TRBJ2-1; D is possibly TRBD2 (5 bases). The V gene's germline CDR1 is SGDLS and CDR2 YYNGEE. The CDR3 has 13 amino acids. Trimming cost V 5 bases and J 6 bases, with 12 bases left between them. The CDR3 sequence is CASRGLATNEQFF. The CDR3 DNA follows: TGTGCCAGCAGAGGACTGGCTACCAATGAGCAGTTCTTC.

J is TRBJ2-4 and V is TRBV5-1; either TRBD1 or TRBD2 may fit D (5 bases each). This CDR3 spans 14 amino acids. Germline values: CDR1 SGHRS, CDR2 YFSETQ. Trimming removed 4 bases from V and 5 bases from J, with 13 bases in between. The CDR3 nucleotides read TGCGCCAGCAGCGCCCGGATGGGGGAAAACATTCAGTACTTC. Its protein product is CASSARMGENIQYF.

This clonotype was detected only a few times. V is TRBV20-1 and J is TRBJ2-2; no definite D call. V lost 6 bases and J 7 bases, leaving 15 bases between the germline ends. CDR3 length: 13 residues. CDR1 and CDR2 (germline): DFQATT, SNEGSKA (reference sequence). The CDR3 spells CSALGPRVGELFF. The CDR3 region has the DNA TGCAGTGCCCTAGGACCGCGTGTCGGGGAGCTGTTTTTT.

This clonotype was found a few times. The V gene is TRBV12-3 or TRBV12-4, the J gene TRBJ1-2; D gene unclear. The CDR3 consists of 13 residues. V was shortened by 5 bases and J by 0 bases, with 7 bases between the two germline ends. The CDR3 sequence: CASSKRTNYGYTF. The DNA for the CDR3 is TGTGCCAGCAGTAAGAGGACTAACTATGGCTACACCTTC.